These 2 T cell receptor beta chains were sequenced from one sample in a study of T cells in Graves' hyperthyroidism and ophthalmopathy. RNA transcripts yielded amplified TCR beta CDR3 regions. The study used the HTBI primer set for a first-round RT-PCR of the TCR CDR3. TCRdb redid the calling of the multiplex PCR reads with MiXCR, one entry per CDR3 protein. This table holds roughly 500,000 distinct CDR3 sequences, over 45% found once. The specimen sequenced was peripheral blood or thyroid tissue (not recorded which). The receptors stem from an adult woman with Graves' disease, either hyperthyroidism or ophthalmopathy (not recorded which).

This clonotype came up many times. The rearrangement joins TRBV15 to TRBJ2-5; 7 bases are a match to TRBD1. From germline, CDR1 is LNHNV and CDR2 YYDKDF (reference sequence). V lost 5 bases to trimming and J lost 7 bases; unmatched junction nucleotides: 7. CDR3 length equals 13 residues. The DNA of the CDR3 is TGTGCCACCAGCGCCCGACAGGGACCGACCCAGTACTTC. Protein: CATSARQGPTQYF.

The genes are TRBV10-3 and TRBJ2-5; D could derive from TRBD1 or TRBD2 (7 bases each). The ends were cut back, 3 bases at V and 4 bases at J, with 18 bases in the middle. Germline V gives CDR1 ENHRY, CDR2 SYGVKD. The CDR3 is 16 residues long. CDR3 coding DNA: TGTGCCATCAGTGACTCCAGGGGGGGGGCAGTAGAGACCCAGTACTTC. It codes for CAISDSRGGAVETQYF.